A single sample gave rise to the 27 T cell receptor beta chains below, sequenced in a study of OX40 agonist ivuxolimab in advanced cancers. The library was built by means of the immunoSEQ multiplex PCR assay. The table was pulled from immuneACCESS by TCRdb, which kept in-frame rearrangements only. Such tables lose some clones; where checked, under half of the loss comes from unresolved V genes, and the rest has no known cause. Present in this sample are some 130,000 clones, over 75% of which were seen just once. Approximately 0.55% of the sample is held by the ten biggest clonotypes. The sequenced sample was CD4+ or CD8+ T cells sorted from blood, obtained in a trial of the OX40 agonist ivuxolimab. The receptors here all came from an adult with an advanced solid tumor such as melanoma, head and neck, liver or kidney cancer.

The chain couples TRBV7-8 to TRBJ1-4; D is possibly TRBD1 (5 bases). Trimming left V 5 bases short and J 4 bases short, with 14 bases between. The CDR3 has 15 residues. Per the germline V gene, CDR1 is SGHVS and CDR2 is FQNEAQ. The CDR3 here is CASSPPGLLNEKLFF. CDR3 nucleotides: TGTGCCAGCAGCCCCCCAGGGCTCCTTAATGAAAAACTGTTTTTT. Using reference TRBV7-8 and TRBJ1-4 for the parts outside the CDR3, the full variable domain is GAGVSQSPRYKVAKRGQDVALRCDPISGHVSLFWYQQALGQGPEFLTYFQNEAQLDKSGLPSDRFFAERPEGSVSTLKIQRTQQEDSAVYLCASSPPGLLNEKLFFGSGTQLSVL.

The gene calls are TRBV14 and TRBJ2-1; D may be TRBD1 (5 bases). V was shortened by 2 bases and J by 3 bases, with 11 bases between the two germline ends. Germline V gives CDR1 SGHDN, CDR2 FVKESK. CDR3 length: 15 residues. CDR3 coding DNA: TGTGCCAGCAGCCAAACGGCAGGGCTCTACAATGAGCAGTTCTTC. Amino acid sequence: CASSQTAGLYNEQFF.

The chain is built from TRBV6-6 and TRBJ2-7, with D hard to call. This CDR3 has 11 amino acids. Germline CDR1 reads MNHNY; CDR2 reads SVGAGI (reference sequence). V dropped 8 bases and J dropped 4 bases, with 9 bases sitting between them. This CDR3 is CASGEKYEQYF. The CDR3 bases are TGTGCCAGCGGAGAAAAGTACGAGCAGTACTTC.

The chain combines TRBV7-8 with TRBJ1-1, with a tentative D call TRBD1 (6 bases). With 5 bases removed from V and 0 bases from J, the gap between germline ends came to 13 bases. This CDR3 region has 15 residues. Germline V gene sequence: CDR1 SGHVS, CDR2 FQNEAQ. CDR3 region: CASSTSDRLNTEAFF. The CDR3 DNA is TGTGCCAGCAGCACGTCGGACAGATTGAACACTGAAGCTTTCTTT.

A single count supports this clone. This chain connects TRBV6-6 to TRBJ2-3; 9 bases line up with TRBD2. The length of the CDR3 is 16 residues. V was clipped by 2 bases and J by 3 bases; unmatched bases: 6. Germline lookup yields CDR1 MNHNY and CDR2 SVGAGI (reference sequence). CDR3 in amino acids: CASSYPRGLATDTQYF. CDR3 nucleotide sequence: TGTGCCAGCAGTTACCCGCGCGGACTAGCGACAGATACGCAGTATTTT.

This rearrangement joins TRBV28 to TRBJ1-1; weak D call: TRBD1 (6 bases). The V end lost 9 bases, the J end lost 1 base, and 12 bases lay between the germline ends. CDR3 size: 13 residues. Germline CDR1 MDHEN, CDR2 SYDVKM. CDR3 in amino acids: CASRTDQNTEAFF. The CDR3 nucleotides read TGTGCCAGTAGGACAGACCAGAACACTGAAGCTTTCTTT.

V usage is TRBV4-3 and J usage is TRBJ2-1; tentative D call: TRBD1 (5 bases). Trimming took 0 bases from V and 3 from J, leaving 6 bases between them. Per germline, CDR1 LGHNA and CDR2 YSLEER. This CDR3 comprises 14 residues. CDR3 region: CASSQDQGYNEQFF. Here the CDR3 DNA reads TGCGCCAGCAGCCAAGATCAGGGCTACAATGAGCAGTTCTTC.

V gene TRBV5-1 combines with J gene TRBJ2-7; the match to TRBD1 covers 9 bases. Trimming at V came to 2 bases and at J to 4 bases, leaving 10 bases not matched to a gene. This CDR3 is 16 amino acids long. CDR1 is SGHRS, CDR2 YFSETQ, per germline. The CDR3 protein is CASSFLSGTGLYEQYF. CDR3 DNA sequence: TGCGCCAGCAGCTTCCTTTCCGGGACAGGGCTTTACGAGCAGTACTTC.

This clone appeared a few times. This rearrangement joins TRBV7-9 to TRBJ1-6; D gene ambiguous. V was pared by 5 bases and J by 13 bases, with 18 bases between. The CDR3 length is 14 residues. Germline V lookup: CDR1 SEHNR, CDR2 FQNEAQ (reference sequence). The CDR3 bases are TGTGCCAGCAGCCCCCGGGGAGGCTCAGCGCCCCTCCACTTT. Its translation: CASSPRGGSAPLHF.

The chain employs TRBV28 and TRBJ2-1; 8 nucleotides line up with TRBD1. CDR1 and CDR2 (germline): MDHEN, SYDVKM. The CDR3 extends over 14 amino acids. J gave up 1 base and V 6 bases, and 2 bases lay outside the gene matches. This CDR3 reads CASSTGGSYNEQFF. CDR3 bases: TGTGCCAGCAGCACAGGGGGTTCCTACAATGAGCAGTTCTTC.

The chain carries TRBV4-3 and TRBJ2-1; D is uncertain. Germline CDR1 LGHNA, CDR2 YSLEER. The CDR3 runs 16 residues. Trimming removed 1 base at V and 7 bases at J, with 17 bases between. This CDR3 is CASSQAHPLLTNEQFF. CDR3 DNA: TGCGCCAGCAGCCAAGCCCACCCACTATTAACAAATGAGCAGTTCTTC.

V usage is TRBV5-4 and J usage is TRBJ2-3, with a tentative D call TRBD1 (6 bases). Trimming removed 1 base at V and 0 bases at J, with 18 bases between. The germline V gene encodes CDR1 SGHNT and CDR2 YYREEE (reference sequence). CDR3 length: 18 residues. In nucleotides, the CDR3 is TGTGCCAGCAGCTTGATGGGGGCGCCCCGTGCTAGCACAGATACGCAGTATTTT. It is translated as CASSLMGAPRASTDTQYF.

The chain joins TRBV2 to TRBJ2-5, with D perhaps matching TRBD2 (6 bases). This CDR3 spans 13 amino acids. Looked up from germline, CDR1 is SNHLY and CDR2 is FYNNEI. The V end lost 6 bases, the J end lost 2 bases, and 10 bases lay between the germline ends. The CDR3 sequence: CASRGLPQETQYF. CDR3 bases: TGTGCCAGCAGAGGACTACCTCAAGAGACCCAGTACTTC.

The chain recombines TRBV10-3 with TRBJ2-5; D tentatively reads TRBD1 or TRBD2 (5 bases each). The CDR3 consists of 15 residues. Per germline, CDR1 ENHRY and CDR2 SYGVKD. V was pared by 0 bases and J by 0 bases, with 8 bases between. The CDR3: CAISESGVNQETQYF. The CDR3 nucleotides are TGTGCCATCAGTGAGTCGGGGGTAAACCAAGAGACCCAGTACTTC.

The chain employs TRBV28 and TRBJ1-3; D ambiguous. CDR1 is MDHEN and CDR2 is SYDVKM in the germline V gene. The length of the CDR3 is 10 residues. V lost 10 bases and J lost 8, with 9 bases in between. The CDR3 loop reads CATLQHTIYF. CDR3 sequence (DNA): TGTGCCACCCTACAACACACCATATATTTT.

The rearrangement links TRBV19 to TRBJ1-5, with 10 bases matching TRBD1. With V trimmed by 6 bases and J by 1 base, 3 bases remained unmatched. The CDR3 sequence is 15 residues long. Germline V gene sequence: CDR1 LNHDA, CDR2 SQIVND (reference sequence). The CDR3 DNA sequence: TGTGCCAGTAGCCGACAGGGGGCCAGCAATCAGCCCCAGCATTTT. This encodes CASSRQGASNQPQHF.

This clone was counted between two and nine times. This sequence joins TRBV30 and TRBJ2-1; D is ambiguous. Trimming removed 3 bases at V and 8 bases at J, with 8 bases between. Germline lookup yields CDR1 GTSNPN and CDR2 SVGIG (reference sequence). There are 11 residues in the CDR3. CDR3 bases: TGTGCCTGGAGGGGTCACCATGAGCAGTTCTTC. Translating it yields CAWRGHHEQFF.

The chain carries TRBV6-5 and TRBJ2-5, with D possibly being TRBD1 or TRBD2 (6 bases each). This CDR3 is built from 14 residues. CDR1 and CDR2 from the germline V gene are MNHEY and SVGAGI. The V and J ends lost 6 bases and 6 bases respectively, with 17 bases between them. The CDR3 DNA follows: TGTGCCAGCAGCCCCCCCGGGGGCGTAAAGACCCAGTACTTC. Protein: CASSPPGGVKTQYF.

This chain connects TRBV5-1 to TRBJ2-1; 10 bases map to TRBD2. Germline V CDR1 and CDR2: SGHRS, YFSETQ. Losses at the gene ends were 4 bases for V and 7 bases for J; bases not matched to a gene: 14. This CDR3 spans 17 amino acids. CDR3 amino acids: CASSRPGASGGKNEQFF. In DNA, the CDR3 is TGCGCCAGCAGCAGGCCCGGGGCTAGCGGGGGTAAGAATGAGCAGTTCTTC. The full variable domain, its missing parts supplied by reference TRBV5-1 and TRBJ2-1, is KAGVTQTPRYLIKTRGQQVTLSCSPISGHRSVSWYQQTPGQGLQFLFEYFSETQRNKGNFPGRFSGRQFSNSRSEMNVSTLELGDSALYLCASSRPGASGGKNEQFFGPGTRLTVL.

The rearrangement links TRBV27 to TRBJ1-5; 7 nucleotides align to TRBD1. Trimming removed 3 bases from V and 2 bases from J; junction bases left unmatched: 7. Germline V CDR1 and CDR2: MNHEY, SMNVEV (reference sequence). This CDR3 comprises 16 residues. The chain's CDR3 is CASSLRGPEGNQPQHF. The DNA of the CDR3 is TGTGCCAGCAGTTTGAGGGGGCCCGAAGGCAATCAGCCCCAGCATTTT.

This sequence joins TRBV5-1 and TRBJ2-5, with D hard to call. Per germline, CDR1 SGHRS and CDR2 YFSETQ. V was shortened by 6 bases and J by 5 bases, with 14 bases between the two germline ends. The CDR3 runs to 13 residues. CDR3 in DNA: TGCGCCAGCATTTCCCCTGTTGGGGAGACCCAGTACTTC. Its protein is CASISPVGETQYF.

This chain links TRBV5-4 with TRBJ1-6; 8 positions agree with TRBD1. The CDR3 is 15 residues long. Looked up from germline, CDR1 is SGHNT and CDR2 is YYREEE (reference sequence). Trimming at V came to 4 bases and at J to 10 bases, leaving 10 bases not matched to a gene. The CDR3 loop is CASSQEDRDGSPLHF. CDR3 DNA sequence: TGTGCCAGCAGCCAAGAGGACAGGGACGGGTCACCCCTCCACTTT.

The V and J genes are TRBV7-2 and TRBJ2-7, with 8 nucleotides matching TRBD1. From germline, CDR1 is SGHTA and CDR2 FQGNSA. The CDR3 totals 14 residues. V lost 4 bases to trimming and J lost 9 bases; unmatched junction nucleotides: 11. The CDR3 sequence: CASSSPGTGSGQYF. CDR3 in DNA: TGTGCCAGCAGCTCTCCCGGGACAGGCTCGGGGCAGTACTTC.

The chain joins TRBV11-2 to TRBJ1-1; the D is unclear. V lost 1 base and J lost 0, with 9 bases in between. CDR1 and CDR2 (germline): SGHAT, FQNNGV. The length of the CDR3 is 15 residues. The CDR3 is CASSLAWTVNTEAFF. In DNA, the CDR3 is TGTGCCAGCAGCTTAGCTTGGACGGTGAACACTGAAGCTTTCTTT.

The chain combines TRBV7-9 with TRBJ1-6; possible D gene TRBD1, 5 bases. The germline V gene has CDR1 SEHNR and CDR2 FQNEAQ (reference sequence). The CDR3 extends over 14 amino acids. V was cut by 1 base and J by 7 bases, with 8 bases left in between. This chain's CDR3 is CASSLGWGNSPLHF. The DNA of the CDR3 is TGTGCCAGCAGCTTAGGCTGGGGGAATTCACCCCTCCACTTT.

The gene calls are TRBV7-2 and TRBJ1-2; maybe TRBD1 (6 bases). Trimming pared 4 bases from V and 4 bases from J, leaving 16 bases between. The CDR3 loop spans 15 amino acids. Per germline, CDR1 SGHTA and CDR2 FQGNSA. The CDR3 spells CASSSGGGRGYGYTF. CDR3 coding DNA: TGTGCCAGCAGCTCTGGAGGGGGGCGCGGCTATGGCTACACCTTC.

CDR3 in amino acids: CASRPGGALDTQYF. CDR3 sequence (DNA): TGTGCCAGCAGGCCCGGGGGGGCCTTGGATACGCAGTATTTT. The V call is TRBV27, the J call TRBJ2-3; 8 positions agree with TRBD2. Germline lookup yields CDR1 MNHEY and CDR2 SMNVEV (reference sequence). V lost 6 bases to trimming and J lost 6 bases; unmatched junction nucleotides: 8. The CDR3 is 14 residues long.